The sequence of this T cell receptor (beta chain) was determined in a study of Tregs in tolerant kidney transplant recipients. The study's findings and limits: Tregs expanded with activated donor B cells seemed most donor-specific. No direct test of biological reproducibility was done here.

Mixed chimerism was transient after nonmyeloablative marrow transplants from related graft donors. Here immunoSEQ multiplex PCR was the method, and the copy in TCRdb shows in-frame clones only, minus some. The sample consists of roughly 80,000 clones, 75% to 95% of them appearing once. This clone was seen once. What it recognizes is unknown. Looked up from germline, CDR1 is MNHNY and CDR2 is SVGAGI (reference sequence). The CDR3 is 14 amino acids. Trimming cost V 2 bases and J 5 bases, with 12 bases left between them. Material: CD4+ T cells from blood (PBMCs), obtained 24 months after the transplant. The sequence came from a human patient who received a combined kidney and bone marrow transplant. The graft donor may have contributed some T cells. This chain links TRBV6-6 with TRBJ1-2; D gene uncertain. CDR3 protein: CASSYSESWYGYTF. The CDR3 region has the DNA TGTGCCAGCAGTTACAGCGAGAGCTGGTATGGCTACACCTTC.